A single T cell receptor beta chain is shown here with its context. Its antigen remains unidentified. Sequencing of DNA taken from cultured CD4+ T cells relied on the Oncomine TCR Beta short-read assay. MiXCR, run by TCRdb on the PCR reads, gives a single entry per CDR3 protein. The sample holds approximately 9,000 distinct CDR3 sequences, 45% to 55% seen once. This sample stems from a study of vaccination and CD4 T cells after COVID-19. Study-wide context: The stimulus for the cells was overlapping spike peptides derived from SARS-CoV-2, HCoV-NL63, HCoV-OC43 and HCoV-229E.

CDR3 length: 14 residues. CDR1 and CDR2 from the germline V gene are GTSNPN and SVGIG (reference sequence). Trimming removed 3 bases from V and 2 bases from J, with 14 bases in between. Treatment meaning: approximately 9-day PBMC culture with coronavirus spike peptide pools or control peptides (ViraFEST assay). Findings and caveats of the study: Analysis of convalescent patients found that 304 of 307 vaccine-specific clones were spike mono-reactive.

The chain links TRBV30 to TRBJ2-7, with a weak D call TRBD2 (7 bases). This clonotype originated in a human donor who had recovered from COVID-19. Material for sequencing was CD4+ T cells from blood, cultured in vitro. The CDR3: CAWRTRGGPYEQYF. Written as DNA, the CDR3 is TGTGCCTGGAGGACGAGGGGGGGCCCCTACGAGCAGTACTTC.